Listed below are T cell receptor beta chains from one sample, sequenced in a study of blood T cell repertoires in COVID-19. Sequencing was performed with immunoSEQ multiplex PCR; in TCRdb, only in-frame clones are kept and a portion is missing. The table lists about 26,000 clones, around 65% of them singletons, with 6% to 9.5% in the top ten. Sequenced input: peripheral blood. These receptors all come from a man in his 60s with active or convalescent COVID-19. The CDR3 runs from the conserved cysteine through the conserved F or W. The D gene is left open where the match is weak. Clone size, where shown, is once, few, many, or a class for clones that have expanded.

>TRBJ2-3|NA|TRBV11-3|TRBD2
TGTGCCAGCAGCTTAGATTATGGGACTAGCGGGGTAGATACGCAGTATTTT
CASSLDYGTSGVDTQYF
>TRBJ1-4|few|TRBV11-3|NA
TGTGCCAGCAGCTTAGTATTTACAGGACTAAATCCAACTAATGAAAAACTGTTTTTT
CASSLVFTGLNPTNEKLFF
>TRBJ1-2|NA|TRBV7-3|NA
TGTGCCAGCAGCTCCTACATAGGGGCAAAGGATGGCTACACCTTC
CASSSYIGAKDGYTF
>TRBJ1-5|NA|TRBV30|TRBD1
TGTGCCTGGACCAGAGGACAGGGTAGCAATCAGCCCCAGCATTTT
CAWTRGQGSNQPQHF
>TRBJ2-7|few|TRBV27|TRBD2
TGTGCCAGCAGTTGGGGCGGGAGGGGAGGCGAGCAGTACTTC
CASSWGGRGGEQYF
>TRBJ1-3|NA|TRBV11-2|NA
TGTGCCAGCAGCTTGTCGTCTGGAAACACCATATATTTT
CASSLSSGNTIYF
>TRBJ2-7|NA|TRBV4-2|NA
TGTGCCAGCGGAAAACAGGGCCTACTCTCCTACGAGCAGTACTTC
CASGKQGLLSYEQYF
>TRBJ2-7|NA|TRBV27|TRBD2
TGTGCCAGCAGTCGACTAGCGGGAAATTACGAGCAGTACTTC
CASSRLAGNYEQYF
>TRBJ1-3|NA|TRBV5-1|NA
TGCGCCAGCAGGGCTAGCCACGGAGGAAACACCATATATTTT
CASRASHGGNTIYF
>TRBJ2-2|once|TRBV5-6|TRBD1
TGTGCCAGCAGCAGAGGACAGGGGGCAAACACCGGGGAGCTGTTTTTT
CASSRGQGANTGELFF
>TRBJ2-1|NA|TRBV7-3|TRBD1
TGTGCCAGCAGCGTGTGGGCAGGGGGCATCGGTGAGCAGTTCTTC
CASSVWAGGIGEQFF
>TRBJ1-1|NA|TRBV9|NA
TGTGCCAGCAGCGTAGAAGTAGGGGCCGGCACTGAAGCTTTCTTT
CASSVEVGAGTEAFF
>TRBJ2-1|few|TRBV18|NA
TGTGCCAGCTCACCAGGTGCGGACAAATACAATGAGCAGTTCTTC
CASSPGADKYNEQFF
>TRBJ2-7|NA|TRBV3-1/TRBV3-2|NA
TGTGCCAGCAGCCAAAGGGGTGTTTACGAGCAGTACTTC
CASSQRGVYEQYF
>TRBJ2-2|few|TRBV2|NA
TGTGCCAGCACATCGGAGGCCAGGGAGCTGTTTTTT
CASTSEARELFF
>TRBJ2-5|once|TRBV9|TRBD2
TGTGCCAGCAGCGTATCGGTAGCGGGATTAGGTGAGACCCAGTACTTC
CASSVSVAGLGETQYF
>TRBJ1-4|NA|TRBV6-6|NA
TGTGCCAGCAGTTTAGGCCGGGGTGAAAAACTGTTTTTT
CASSLGRGEKLFF
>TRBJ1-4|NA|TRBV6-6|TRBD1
TGTGCCAGCAGTTACGGACAGGGGAAGACGGATGAAAAACTGTTTTTT
CASSYGQGKTDEKLFF
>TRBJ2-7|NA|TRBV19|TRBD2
TGTGCCAGTAGTATAGCTGGGACTAGCGGATCCTACGAGCAGTACTTC
CASSIAGTSGSYEQYF
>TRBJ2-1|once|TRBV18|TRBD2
TGTGCCAGCTCTCCACTAGCGGGGGATGCCTACAATGAGCAGTTCTTC
CASSPLAGDAYNEQFF
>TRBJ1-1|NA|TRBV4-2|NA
TGTGCCAGCAGCCAAGATAGCGGGCGTAGATCTGAAGCTTTCTTT
CASSQDSGRRSEAFF
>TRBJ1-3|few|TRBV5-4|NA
TGTGCCAGCAGCATGGGACAATTTGGAAACACCATATATTTT
CASSMGQFGNTIYF
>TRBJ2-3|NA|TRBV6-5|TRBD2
TGTGCCGCGGGGGAGATGAGCACAGATACGCAGTATTTT
CAAGEMSTDTQYF
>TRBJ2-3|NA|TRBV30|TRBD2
TGTGCCTGTCGACTAGCGGGAGCAGATACGCAGTATTTT
CACRLAGADTQYF
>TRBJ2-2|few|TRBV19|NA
TGTGCCAGTAGTATACTGACCGGGGAGCTGTTTTTT
CASSILTGELFF
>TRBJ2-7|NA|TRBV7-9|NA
TGTGCCAGCAGCTTAGGGGCTTCTTACGAACAGTACTTC
CASSLGASYEQYF
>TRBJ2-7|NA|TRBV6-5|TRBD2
TGTGCCAGCAGACCCGGGACTAGCGGGTCCTACGAGCAGTACTTC
CASRPGTSGSYEQYF
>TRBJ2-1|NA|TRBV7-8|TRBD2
TGTGCCAGCAGGCAAAAGCGGGGGGACAATGAGCAGTTCTTC
CASRQKRGDNEQFF
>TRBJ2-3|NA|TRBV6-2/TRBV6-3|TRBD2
TGTGCCAGCAGTTTCCCCCCGGGGGGGGGAGGGAAATCGACGCAGTATTTT
CASSFPPGGGGKSTQYF
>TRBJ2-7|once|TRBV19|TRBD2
TGTGCCAGTAGTCTTGGGGGACTAGCGGCTTACGAGCAGTACTTC
CASSLGGLAAYEQYF
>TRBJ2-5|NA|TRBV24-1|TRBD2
TGTGCCACCATAAGGGCAACTTCGGCTAGCGGGGGGGCTGAAGAGACCCAGTACTTC
CATIRATSASGGAEETQYF
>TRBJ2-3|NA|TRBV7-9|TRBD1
TGTGCCAGCAGCCGGACAGGGGGCACAGATACGCAGTATTTT
CASSRTGGTDTQYF
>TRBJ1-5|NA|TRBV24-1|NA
TGTGCCACCAGTGAACTACAGGGTGAGCCCCAGCATTTT
CATSELQGEPQHF
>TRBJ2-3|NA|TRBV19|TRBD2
TGTGCCAGTAGTTCAATAAGACTAGCGGGCATCACAGATACGCAGTATTTT
CASSSIRLAGITDTQYF
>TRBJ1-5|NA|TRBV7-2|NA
TGTGCCAGCAGCTTAGGAGTGGTTTCGAGCAATCAGCCCCAGCATTTT
CASSLGVVSSNQPQHF
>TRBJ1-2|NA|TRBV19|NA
TGTGCCAGTAGTGTCCCGAGGACAGTTTATTATGGCTACACCTTC
CASSVPRTVYYGYTF
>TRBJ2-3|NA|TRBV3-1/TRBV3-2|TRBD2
TGTGCCAGCAGGAGCGGGGGGGCCCCTCGGTTCACAGATACGCAGTATTTT
CASRSGGAPRFTDTQYF
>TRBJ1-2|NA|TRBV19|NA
TGTGCCAGTACCAAAACAGGGAGCGGCTACACCTTC
CASTKTGSGYTF
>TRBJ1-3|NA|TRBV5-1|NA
TGCGCCAGCAGCCAACATTCAACAGGGACACTGCTCTCTGGAAACACCATATATTTT
CASSQHSTGTLLSGNTIYF
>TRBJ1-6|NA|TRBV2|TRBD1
TGTGCCAGCATCCCAGGCGGCAGGGGGAATTCACCCCTCCACTTT
CASIPGGRGNSPLHF
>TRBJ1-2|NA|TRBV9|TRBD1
TGTGCCAGCAGCGGCCGGGACAGGGCCCGGGGCTACACCTTC
CASSGRDRARGYTF
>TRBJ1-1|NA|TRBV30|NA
TGTGCCTGGAGTGGGACAACTGAAGCTTTCTTT
CAWSGTTEAFF
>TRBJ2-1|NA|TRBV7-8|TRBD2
TGTGCCAGCAGCTTAGCCTCCGGTGCGGGGGGTAGGCTCTTC
CASSLASGAGGRLF
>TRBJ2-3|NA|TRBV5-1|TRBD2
TGCGCCAGCAGTGGGACTAGCGGGAGCACAGATACGCAGTATTTT
CASSGTSGSTDTQYF
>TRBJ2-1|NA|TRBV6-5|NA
TGTGCCAGCAGTTCCGGGATGCTCGGGGAGCAGTTCTTC
CASSSGMLGEQFF
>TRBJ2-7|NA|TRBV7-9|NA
TGTGCCAGCAGCTTAGAACACTACGAGCAGTACTTC
CASSLEHYEQYF
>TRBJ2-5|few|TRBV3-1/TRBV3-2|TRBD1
TGTGCCAGCAGCCAAGGACAGGGGGCGGTCGGAGAGACCCAGTACTTC
CASSQGQGAVGETQYF
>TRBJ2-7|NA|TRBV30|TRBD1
TGTGCCTGGCACCGGGACAGACCCTACGAGCAGTACTTC
CAWHRDRPYEQYF
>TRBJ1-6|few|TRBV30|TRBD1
TGTGCCTGGAGAGAGACAGGGAATTCACCCCTCCACTTT
CAWRETGNSPLHF
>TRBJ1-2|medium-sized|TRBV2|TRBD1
TGTGCCAGCATCGGTACAGGGGTTCGCGGCTACACCTTC
CASIGTGVRGYTF
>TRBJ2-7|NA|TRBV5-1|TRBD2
TGCGCCAGCAGCCTAACTAGCGGGAGGGCCACCGAGCAGTACTTC
CASSLTSGRATEQYF
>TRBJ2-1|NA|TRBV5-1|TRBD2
TGCGCCAGCAGCTACCCTAGCGGCAATGAGCAGTTCTTC
CASSYPSGNEQFF
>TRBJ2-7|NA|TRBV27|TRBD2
TGTGCCAGCAGTAAGACTAGCGGAGATATATACGAGCAGTACTTC
CASSKTSGDIYEQYF
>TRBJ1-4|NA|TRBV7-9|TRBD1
TGTGCCAGCAGCTCAGACAGGGCCGTTACTAATGAAAAACTGTTTTTT
CASSSDRAVTNEKLFF
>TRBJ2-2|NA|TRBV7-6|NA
TGTGCCAGCAGTCCGGGATGGGGGGAGCTGTTTTTT
CASSPGWGELFF
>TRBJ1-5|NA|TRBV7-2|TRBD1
TGTGCCAGCAGCTTAGAGGGGTTAGGGACAGGCAATCAGCCCCAGCATTTT
CASSLEGLGTGNQPQHF
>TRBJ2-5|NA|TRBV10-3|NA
TGTGCCATCAGTGCGACTGAAGAGACCCAGTACTTC
CAISATEETQYF
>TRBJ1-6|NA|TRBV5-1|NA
TGCGCCAGCAGCTTGGCCCAGGCTAATTCACCCCTCCACTTT
CASSLAQANSPLHF
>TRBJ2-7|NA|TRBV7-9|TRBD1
TGTGCCAGCAGCAAGGACAGGGAACGGTCCTACGAGCAGTACTTC
CASSKDRERSYEQYF